The 22 T cell receptor beta chains in this list originate from one sample, sequenced in a study of blood T cell repertoires in COVID-19. Assay: immunoSEQ multiplex PCR; the TCRdb copy retains only in-frame clones and omits some. The table lists 95,000 to 100,000 clones, 79% of them singletons. The source material was peripheral blood. The origin of the receptors is a woman of 80 years or more with active or convalescent COVID-19.

The rearrangement joins TRBV19 to TRBJ1-5; TRBD1 matches 8 bases. Germline V lookup: CDR1 LNHDA, CDR2 SQIVND (reference sequence). CDR3 length equals 14 residues. V lost 5 bases, J lost 4 bases, and 4 bases stayed unmatched. The CDR3, as DNA: TGTGCCAGTAGTGGTACAGGGGGTAATCAGCCCCAGCATTTT. Its translation is CASSGTGGNQPQHF.

This chain connects TRBV3-1 (or the pseudogene TRBV3-2) to TRBJ1-4; 7 positions agree with TRBD1. This CDR3 spans 15 amino acids. In germline, CDR1 is LGHDT, CDR2 YNNKEL (reference sequence). V lost 3 bases, J lost 6 bases, and 7 bases stayed unmatched. CDR3 amino acids: CASSHRQGLHEKLFF. The CDR3 nucleotides are TGTGCCAGCAGCCACCGACAGGGTCTCCATGAAAAACTGTTTTTT.

The chain recombines TRBV16 with TRBJ1-5, with TRBD1 as a possible D gene (5 bases). Germline V CDR1 and CDR2: KGHSY, FQNENV. V was cut by 6 bases and J by 1 base, with 10 bases left in between. The CDR3 spans 14 residues. The CDR3 region has the DNA TGTGCCAGCAGACTGGACAACAGCAATCAGCCCCAGCATTTT. As protein: CASRLDNSNQPQHF.

This clone appeared once. The CDR3 region has the DNA TGTGCCAGCAGCCCCGGGGACATCCCCTACAATGAGCAGTTCTTC. Amino acids: CASSPGDIPYNEQFF. The V gene is TRBV9, the J gene TRBJ2-1; D is possibly TRBD1 (6 bases). V lost 4 bases to trimming and J lost 2 bases, with 13 bases between them. Germline V gene lookup returns CDR1 SGDLS and CDR2 YYNGEE. The CDR3 runs 15 residues.

This chain joins TRBV9 and TRBJ2-7; perhaps TRBD2 as D (6 bases). CDR3 size: 15 residues. The germline V gene has CDR1 SGDLS and CDR2 YYNGEE. V gave up 3 bases and J gave up 2 bases, with 15 bases separating them. The CDR3 protein is CASSAQGLTAYEQYF. In DNA form, the CDR3 reads TGTGCCAGCAGCGCCCAGGGACTGACGGCCTACGAGCAGTACTTC.

The V and J genes are TRBV27 and TRBJ1-2; a possible D gene is TRBD1 (5 bases). Germline V lookup: CDR1 MNHEY, CDR2 SMNVEV (reference sequence). There are 15 residues in the CDR3. The V and J ends lost 3 bases and 0 bases respectively, with 11 bases between them. This CDR3 is CASSLTAKANYGYTF. CDR3 bases: TGTGCCAGCAGTTTGACAGCCAAAGCTAACTATGGCTACACCTTC.

CDR3 protein: CASSTPSGAENYGYTF. In nucleotides, the CDR3 is TGTGCCAGTAGTACGCCAAGCGGGGCGGAAAACTATGGCTACACCTTC. This sequence joins TRBV19 and TRBJ1-2, with a tentative D call TRBD1 (5 bases). The CDR3 totals 16 residues. Trimming cost V 4 bases and J 2 bases, with 17 bases left between them. The germline V gene encodes CDR1 LNHDA and CDR2 SQIVND (reference sequence).

The rearrangement uses TRBV9 and TRBJ1-1, with 9 bases lining up with TRBD1. CDR3 size: 17 residues. Trimming cost V 0 bases and J 2 bases; bases outside gene matches: 8. CDR1 SGDLS and CDR2 YYNGEE come from the germline V gene. CDR3 bases: TGTGCCAGCAGCGTAGCTACAGGGGACAGGGCAAACACTGAAGCTTTCTTT. This translates into CASSVATGDRANTEAFF.

Comments on this clone: The junction differs from germline at one of its ends, possibly a read error. The chain employs TRBV5-1 and TRBJ1-1, with 8 bases fitting TRBD1. Looked up from germline, CDR1 is SGHRS and CDR2 is YFSETQ. The CDR3 covers 13 residues. CDR3 loop: CASSLTGDTEAFF. The CDR3 DNA follows: TGTGCCAGCAGCCTGACAGGGGACACTGAAGCTTTCTTT.

This rearrangement joins TRBV6-5 to TRBJ1-4; D possibly corresponds to TRBD1 (6 bases). Between the trimmed V and J ends, which lost 0 bases and 8 bases, there was a span of 10 bases. Germline CDR1 is MNHEY and CDR2 is SVGAGI. The CDR3 spans 14 residues. CDR3 residues: CASSYSGGGEKLFF. The DNA of the CDR3 is TGTGCCAGCAGTTACTCTGGGGGGGGCGAAAAACTGTTTTTT.

The V call is TRBV28, the J call TRBJ2-7; 9 bases agree with TRBD2. The V segment lost 3 bases and the J segment 7 bases; nucleotides outside the gene matches: 1. Germline lookup yields CDR1 MDHEN and CDR2 SYDVKM. The CDR3 consists of 12 residues. The DNA for the CDR3 is TGTGCCAGCAGTTTTAGCGGGAGTGAGCAGTACTTC. It yields the protein CASSFSGSEQYF.

V gene TRBV19 combines with J gene TRBJ1-5; TRBD1 is a possible D gene (6 bases). From germline, CDR1 is LNHDA and CDR2 SQIVND (reference sequence). This CDR3 has 15 residues. Trimming removed 9 bases at V and 4 bases at J, with 19 bases between. This CDR3 reads CASRGFGGRNQPQHF. As DNA, the CDR3 is TGTGCCAGCAGGGGTTTCGGTGGGCGTAATCAGCCCCAGCATTTT.

This chain links TRBV7-2 with TRBJ2-1; 9 bases match TRBD2. Trimming cost V 1 base and J 0 bases; bases outside gene matches: 10. This CDR3 is built from 19 residues. Germline V gene sequence: CDR1 SGHTA, CDR2 FQGNSA. CDR3 DNA: TGTGCCAGCAGCTTAGGTCCTAGCGGGGCTACGGGCTCCTACAATGAGCAGTTCTTC. The encoded protein is CASSLGPSGATGSYNEQFF.

The chain carries TRBV27 and TRBJ1-2; D gene ambiguous. This CDR3 is built from 14 residues. With 0 bases removed from V and 8 bases from J, the gap between germline ends came to 13 bases. CDR1 is MNHEY and CDR2 is SMNVEV in the germline V gene (reference sequence). Here the CDR3 reads CASSLSPDGGGYTF. CDR3 in DNA: TGTGCCAGCAGTTTATCTCCGGACGGCGGGGGCTACACCTTC.

The CDR3 DNA follows: TGTGCCAGCAGCCAGGGGCTACTCCTTGAGCAGTTCTTC. Residues: CASSQGLLLEQFF. V gene TRBV11-2 combines with J gene TRBJ2-1; possible D gene TRBD1, 6 bases. V shed 5 bases and J shed 9 bases, with 14 bases lying between them. The V gene's germline CDR1 is SGHAT and CDR2 FQNNGV. CDR3 length equals 13 residues.

The chain recombines TRBV30 with TRBJ1-2; 9 bases are a match to TRBD1. Trimming took 7 bases from V and 1 from J; bases not matched to a gene: 4. The CDR3 is 13 residues long. Germline CDR1 is GTSNPN and CDR2 is SVGIG (reference sequence). This CDR3 is CAFWTGDNYGYTF. CDR3 sequence (DNA): TGTGCCTTCTGGACAGGGGATAACTATGGCTACACCTTC.

The chain is built from TRBV5-1 and TRBJ2-5; D uncertain. Germline V gives CDR1 SGHRS, CDR2 YFSETQ. The CDR3 runs 12 residues. Trimming removed 2 bases at V and 2 bases at J, with 4 bases between. In DNA, the CDR3 is TGCGCCAGCAGCTTACAACAAGAGACCCAGTACTTC. This codes for CASSLQQETQYF.

This clone was seen once. The chain joins TRBV5-4 to TRBJ2-5; maybe TRBD2 (6 bases). The CDR3 spans 14 residues. The germline CDR1 and CDR2 sequences are SGHNT and YYREEE (reference sequence). Deletions cut 3 bases from V and 3 bases from J, with 12 bases between. CDR3 protein: CASSSSGEEETQYF. Here the CDR3 DNA reads TGTGCCAGCAGCTCTTCGGGGGAGGAAGAGACCCAGTACTTC.

The rearrangement links TRBV19 to TRBJ1-1; D not certain. V lost 5 bases and J 5 bases, leaving 12 bases between the germline ends. The CDR3 contains 13 residues. Germline-derived CDR1 and CDR2 are LNHDA and SQIVND (reference sequence). DNA of the CDR3: TGTGCCAGTAGTCCCCAAAGGGAGACTGAAGCTTTCTTT. The encoded protein is CASSPQRETEAFF.

The chain recombines TRBV6-1 with TRBJ1-4; tentative D call: TRBD1 (6 bases). CDR1 MNHNS and CDR2 SASEGT come from the germline V gene. V lost 3 bases, J lost 11 bases, and 16 bases lay in between. The CDR3 has 14 residues. The CDR3 here is CASSEAQGLGKLFF. The CDR3 nucleotides are TGTGCCAGCAGTGAGGCACAGGGATTGGGGAAACTGTTTTTT.

The chain joins TRBV13 to TRBJ1-1; the D gene is possibly TRBD1 (5 bases). Trimming cost V 7 bases and J 11 bases, with 20 bases left between them. The CDR3 loop spans 13 amino acids. Looked up from germline, CDR1 is PRHDT and CDR2 is FYEKMQ (reference sequence). For the CDR3, the DNA is TGTGCCAGCACCACCACCCCGGGGGGGGTCGCTTTCTTT. Its translation is CASTTTPGGVAFF. Full variable domain (outside the CDR3, taken from reference TRBV13 and TRBJ1-1): AAGVIQSPRHLIKEKRETATLKCYPIPRHDTVYWYQQGPGQDPQFLISFYEKMQSDKGSIPDRFSAQQFSDYHSELNMSSLELGDSALYFCASTTTPGGVAFFGQGTRLTVV.

The rearrangement joins TRBV7-9 to TRBJ1-1; D unresolved. The CDR3 runs to 15 residues. Germline CDR1 reads SEHNR; CDR2 reads FQNEAQ (reference sequence). V was cut by 1 base and J by 4 bases, with 13 bases left in between. The CDR3 DNA follows: TGTGCCAGCAGCTTAGTGACAAGTCATGGCACTGAAGCTTTCTTT. It yields the protein CASSLVTSHGTEAFF.